The 8 T cell receptor beta chains given below trace back to one sample, sequenced in a study of pediatric ulcerative colitis. TCRdb's table, derived via immunoSEQ multiplex PCR, lists solely in-frame clones and lacks some. This repertoire shows tens of thousands of clones, 86% found once; its top ten account for approximately 3.5%. Sequenced material: blood. These receptors originate from a boy between 5 and 17 years old with severe ulcerative colitis.

This clone is a singleton in its sample. This chain uses TRBV15 with TRBJ1-5; 7 bases match TRBD1. Germline-derived CDR1 and CDR2 are LNHNV and YYDKDF (reference sequence). Losses at the gene ends were 3 bases for V and 5 bases for J; bases not matched to a gene: 4. The CDR3 spans 14 residues. The CDR3 protein is CATSSEGTDQPQHF. CDR3 in DNA: TGTGCCACCAGCAGCGAGGGGACAGATCAGCCCCAGCATTTT.

The V call is TRBV5-4, the J call TRBJ2-7; TRBD2 matches 8 bases. The CDR3 extends over 18 amino acids. V dropped 1 base and J dropped 0; count of bases not matched to a gene: 12. The germline CDR1 and CDR2 sequences are SGHNT and YYREEE (reference sequence). The chain's CDR3 is CASSLRGISGGDSYEQYF. Here the CDR3 DNA reads TGTGCCAGCAGCTTGAGAGGAATAAGCGGGGGAGACTCCTACGAGCAGTACTTC.

The chain has TRBV19 and TRBJ2-7; 8 positions agree with TRBD1. Germline assignment: CDR1 LNHDA and CDR2 SQIVND (reference sequence). This CDR3 has 17 residues. Trimming took 1 base from V and 0 from J; bases not matched to a gene: 8. The DNA for the CDR3 is TGTGCCAGTAGTATAGGGGCAGGGGGCTCCGGCTCCTACGAGCAGTACTTC. This codes for CASSIGAGGSGSYEQYF.

On this clone: The junction departs from the called germline gene at one end, perhaps through a read error. The rearrangement links TRBV7-2 to TRBJ1-2, with 8 bases identical to TRBD1. The CDR3 consists of 16 residues. Germline V CDR1 and CDR2: SGHTA, FQGNSA. For the CDR3, the DNA is TGTGCCAGCAGCTTAGCGGATTTAGCAGGGGGCGTCCCTTTCTCCTTC. This gives the protein CASSLADLAGGVPFSF. Full variable domain (rest looked up from reference TRBV7-2 and TRBJ1-2): GAGVSQSPSNKVTEKGKDVELRCDPISGHTALYWYRQSLGQGLEFLIYFQGNSAPDKSGLPSDRFSAERTGGSVSTLTIQRTQQEDSAVYLCASSLADLAGGVPFSFGSGTRLTVV.

This chain's CDR3 is CASSSRSSGNTIYF. The CDR3 region has the DNA TGTGCCAGCAGCTCGCGTAGCTCTGGAAACACCATATATTTT. The chain combines TRBV5-4 with TRBJ1-3; D remains unclear. Per germline, CDR1 SGHNT and CDR2 YYREEE (reference sequence). The CDR3 has 14 amino acids. The ends were cut back, 3 bases at V and 0 bases at J, with 7 bases in the middle.

This CDR3 is CASSVMGLGNLPRGYEQYF. The CDR3 nucleotides are TGTGCCAGCAGTGTGATGGGACTCGGGAATCTACCGCGTGGATACGAGCAGTACTTC. The rearrangement uses TRBV6-4 and TRBJ2-7; D possibly corresponds to TRBD2 (6 bases). V lost 4 bases to trimming and J lost 4 bases, with 29 bases between them. Germline CDR1 and CDR2: MRHNA and SNTAGT. The CDR3 runs to 19 residues.

Only one count was recorded for this clone. The CDR3 DNA follows: TGTGCCAGCAGTTTATCCTCGGGCCCCTTGGGGACCCAGTACTTC. Translation: CASSLSSGPLGTQYF. The chain links TRBV27 to TRBJ2-5, with D hard to call. The germline V gene has CDR1 MNHEY and CDR2 SMNVEV (reference sequence). Trimming shortened V by 0 bases and J by 7 bases, and 15 bases separated the two germline ends. The CDR3 is 15 residues long.

The genes are TRBV7-2 and TRBJ2-7; 8 positions match TRBD2. The trim removed 3 bases at V and 7 bases at J, leaving 5 bases unmatched. The CDR3 has 13 amino acids. Germline V gives CDR1 SGHTA, CDR2 FQGNSA. This chain's CDR3 is CASSFGLAGEQYF. In nucleotides, the CDR3 is TGTGCCAGCAGCTTTGGACTAGCTGGGGAGCAGTACTTC.